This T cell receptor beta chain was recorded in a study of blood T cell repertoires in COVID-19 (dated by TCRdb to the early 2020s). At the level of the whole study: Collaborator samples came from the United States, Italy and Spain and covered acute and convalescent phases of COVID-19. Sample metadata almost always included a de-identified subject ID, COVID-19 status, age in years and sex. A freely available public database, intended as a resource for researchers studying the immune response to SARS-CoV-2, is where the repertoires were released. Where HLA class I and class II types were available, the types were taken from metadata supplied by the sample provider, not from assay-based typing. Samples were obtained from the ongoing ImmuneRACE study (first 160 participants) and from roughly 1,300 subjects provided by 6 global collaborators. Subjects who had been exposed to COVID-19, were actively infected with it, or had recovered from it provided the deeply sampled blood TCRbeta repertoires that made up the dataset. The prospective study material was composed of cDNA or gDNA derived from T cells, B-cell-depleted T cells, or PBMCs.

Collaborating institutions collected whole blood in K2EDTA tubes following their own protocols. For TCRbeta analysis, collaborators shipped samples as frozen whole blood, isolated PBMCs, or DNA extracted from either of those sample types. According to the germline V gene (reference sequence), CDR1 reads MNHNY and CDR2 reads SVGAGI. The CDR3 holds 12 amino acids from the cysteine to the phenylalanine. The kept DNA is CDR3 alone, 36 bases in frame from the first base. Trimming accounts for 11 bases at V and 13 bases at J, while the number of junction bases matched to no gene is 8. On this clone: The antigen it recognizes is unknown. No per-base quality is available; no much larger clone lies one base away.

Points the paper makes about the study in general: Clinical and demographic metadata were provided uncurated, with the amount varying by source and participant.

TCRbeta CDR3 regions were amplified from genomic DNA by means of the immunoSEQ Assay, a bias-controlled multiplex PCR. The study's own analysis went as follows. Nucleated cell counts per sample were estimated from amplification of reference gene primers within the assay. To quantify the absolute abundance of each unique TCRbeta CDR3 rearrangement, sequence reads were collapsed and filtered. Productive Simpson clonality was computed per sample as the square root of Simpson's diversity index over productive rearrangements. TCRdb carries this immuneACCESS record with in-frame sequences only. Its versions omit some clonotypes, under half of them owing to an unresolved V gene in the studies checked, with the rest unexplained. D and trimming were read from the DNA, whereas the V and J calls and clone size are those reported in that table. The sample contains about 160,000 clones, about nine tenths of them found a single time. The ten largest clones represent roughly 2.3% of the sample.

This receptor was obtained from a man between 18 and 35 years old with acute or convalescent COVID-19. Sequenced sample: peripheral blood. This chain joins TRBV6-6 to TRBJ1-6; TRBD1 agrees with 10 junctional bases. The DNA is TGTGCCGGCGGGACAGGGGAGGTTCCCCTCCACTTT. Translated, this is CAGGTGEVPLHF.